This T cell receptor (beta chain) was retrieved from a study of control samples from healthy donors and cancer patients. This CDR3 contains 17 residues. Trimming took 0 bases from V and 0 from J, leaving 14 bases between them. Germline V lookup: CDR1 LGHNT, CDR2 FRNRAP. Here immunoSEQ multiplex PCR was the method, and the copy in TCRdb shows in-frame clones only, minus some. The sample contains 170,000 or so clones, over 85% of which appear only once. Material for sequencing was blood. The sequence derives from a man younger than 35 in good health. J is TRBJ2-5 and V is TRBV12-5; D might be TRBD2 (5 bases). In DNA form, the CDR3 reads TGTGCTAGTGGTTTGGTACTTAAGGACTTGTACCAAGAGACCCAGTACTTC. This encodes CASGLVLKDLYQETQYF.